One sample yielded the 18 T cell receptor beta chains listed below, sequenced in a study of blood T cell repertoires in COVID-19. The method was immunoSEQ multiplex PCR; TCRdb's version includes in-frame clones alone and lacks a portion of them. The sample includes around 250,000 clones, around 87% seen only once; the top ten take 3.6%. Sequencing was done on a sample of peripheral blood. The origin of the receptors is a man aged 18 to 35 with active or convalescent COVID-19.

V usage is TRBV19 and J usage is TRBJ2-3; 8 bases agree with TRBD1. Per the germline V gene, CDR1 is LNHDA and CDR2 is SQIVND (reference sequence). J gave up 4 bases and V 5 bases, and 14 bases lay outside the gene matches. The CDR3 runs to 17 residues. The CDR3, as DNA: TGTGCCAGTAGTTCGACAAGGACAGGGATTTTTGCAGATACGCAGTATTTT. This encodes CASSSTRTGIFADTQYF.

This rearrangement joins TRBV9 to TRBJ2-7, with TRBD1 matching 7 bases. The V segment lost 3 bases and the J segment 0 bases; nucleotides outside the gene matches: 12. The CDR3 contains 17 residues. Germline lookup yields CDR1 SGDLS and CDR2 YYNGEE. The CDR3 protein is CASSAGLTGASSYEQYF. CDR3 nucleotide sequence: TGTGCCAGCAGCGCTGGCCTAACAGGGGCCTCCTCCTACGAGCAGTACTTC.

This chain joins TRBV7-8 and TRBJ1-2; 9 bases map to TRBD1. The CDR3 is 13 amino acids. Germline-derived CDR1 and CDR2 are SGHVS and FQNEAQ. Trimming removed 7 bases from V and 7 bases from J; junction bases left unmatched: 7. Here the CDR3 reads CASKLQGAVGYTF. DNA of the CDR3: TGTGCCAGCAAACTACAGGGGGCAGTTGGCTACACCTTC.

The genes are TRBV9 and TRBJ2-1; tentatively, D is TRBD2 (6 bases). Germline values: CDR1 SGDLS, CDR2 YYNGEE. This CDR3 is built from 15 residues. The ends were cut back, 4 bases at V and 8 bases at J, with 19 bases in the middle. The CDR3 DNA follows: TGTGCCAGCAGCCCTATAACGGACTATTCTTATGAGCAGTTCTTC. This translates into CASSPITDYSYEQFF.

This clone was counted at least ten times. This sample also contains other DNA sequences that code for the same CDR3. This rearrangement joins TRBV7-9 to TRBJ1-3; the match to TRBD1 covers 7 bases. Germline CDR1 is SEHNR and CDR2 is FQNEAQ (reference sequence). The junction had 4 bases not matched to a gene; V was cut back by 5 bases and J by 0 bases. The CDR3 runs 15 residues. CDR3 sequence reads: CASSLGQHSGNTIYF. CDR3 nucleotides: TGTGCCAGCAGCCTGGGACAGCACTCTGGAAACACCATATATTTT. Supplemented by reference TRBV7-9 and TRBJ1-3, the full variable domain reads DTGVSQNPRHKITKRGQNVTFRCDPISEHNRLYWYRQTLGQGPEFLTYFQNEAQLEKSRLLSDRFSAERPKGSFSTLEIQRTEQGDSAMYLCASSLGQHSGNTIYFGEGSWLTVV.

The V gene is TRBV18, the J gene TRBJ1-1, with 7 bases aligning to TRBD1. Germline lookup yields CDR1 KGHSH and CDR2 LQKENI. The CDR3 extends over 14 amino acids. The junction had 10 bases not matched to a gene; V was cut back by 4 bases and J by 8 bases. For the CDR3, the DNA is TGTGCCAGCTCACTTTCGGACAGGCGAGGGGAAGCTTTCTTT. Its protein product is CASSLSDRRGEAFF.

V usage is TRBV12-5 and J usage is TRBJ2-1; weak D call: TRBD2 (6 bases). V shed 6 bases and J shed 5 bases, with 17 bases lying between them. Germline assignment: CDR1 LGHNT and CDR2 FRNRAP. The CDR3 consists of 15 residues. The CDR3 DNA follows: TGTGCTAGTGGCCAAACCCCCGGGACTCACAATGAGCAGTTCTTC. The encoded protein is CASGQTPGTHNEQFF.

This clone is a singleton in its sample. The chain joins TRBV2 to TRBJ2-2, with 8 bases matching TRBD2. Germline assignment: CDR1 SNHLY and CDR2 FYNNEI. This CDR3 is built from 15 residues. Germline trimming cut 7 bases from V and 0 bases from J; bases unmatched to any gene: 4. This CDR3 reads CASNIAGPNTGELFF. The CDR3 region has the DNA TGTGCCAGCAATATAGCGGGACCGAACACCGGGGAGCTGTTTTTT.

The chain carries TRBV24-1 and TRBJ2-5, with 7 bases that match TRBD1. This CDR3 contains 14 residues. After removal of 4 bases from V and 4 bases from J, the junction contained 5 bases not matched to a gene. Germline values: CDR1 KGHDR, CDR2 SFDVKD. CDR3 DNA sequence: TGTGCCACCAGTGACCCAACAGGGGCAGAGACCCAGTACTTC. The encoded protein is CATSDPTGAETQYF.

The CDR3 loop reads CASSPRTGWNEKLFF. The CDR3 coding sequence is TGCGCCAGCAGCCCACGGACGGGATGGAATGAAAAACTGTTTTTT. The chain couples TRBV5-1 to TRBJ1-4; D remains ambiguous. This CDR3 has 15 residues. The germline V gene encodes CDR1 SGHRS and CDR2 YFSETQ. Trimming took 4 bases from V and 5 from J, leaving 15 bases between them.

This chain links TRBV5-5 with TRBJ2-5; weak D call: TRBD1 (5 bases). Trimming removed 5 bases from V and 2 bases from J, with 10 bases in between. The CDR3 contains 13 residues. Per the germline V gene, CDR1 is SGHKS and CDR2 is YYEKEE (reference sequence). The CDR3 bases are TGTGCCAGCAGGCTGTCAGGGCAAGAGACCCAGTACTTC. Its translation is CASRLSGQETQYF.

The chain carries TRBV5-1 and TRBJ2-3; the match to TRBD2 covers 10 bases. This CDR3 is 18 amino acids long. The V and J ends lost 5 bases and 0 bases, in that order; junction bases with no gene match: 12. The germline gives CDR1 SGHRS, CDR2 YFSETQ. The CDR3 bases are TGCGCCAGCAGTAAGAGGACTAGCGGAATTTCTAGCACAGATACGCAGTATTTT. This gives the protein CASSKRTSGISSTDTQYF.

The chain employs TRBV7-9 and TRBJ2-3, with TRBD2 matching 9 bases. CDR1 and CDR2 (germline): SEHNR, FQNEAQ (reference sequence). V trimming: 5 bases; J trimming: 9 bases; junction bases outside the gene matches: 15. The CDR3 is 16 residues long. The CDR3 coding sequence is TGTGCCAGCAGCGTCGAAGCGGGGGGCCTCGTGTTAACGCAGTATTTT. Its translation: CASSVEAGGLVLTQYF. The full variable domain, in which reference TRBV7-9 and TRBJ2-3 provide the parts outside the CDR3, is DTGVSQNPRHKITKRGQNVTFRCDPISEHNRLYWYRQTLGQGPEFLTYFQNEAQLEKSRLLSDRFSAERPKGSFSTLEIQRTEQGDSAMYLCASSVEAGGLVLTQYFGPGTRLTVL.

This clone was found a few times. This sequence joins TRBV5-1 and TRBJ1-1; D not resolved. The V gene lost 4 bases and the J gene lost 1 base, with 8 bases spanning the gap. Germline CDR1 and CDR2: SGHRS and YFSETQ. This CDR3 is 13 amino acids long. CDR3 sequence (DNA): TGCGCCAGCAGCCGCTATGGGAACACTGAAGCTTTCTTT. Protein sequence: CASSRYGNTEAFF.

The rearrangement links TRBV4-1 to TRBJ1-2; 9 positions match TRBD1. This CDR3 comprises 18 residues. V shed 3 bases and J 4 bases; nucleotides not matched to a gene: 15. Germline loops: CDR1 MGHRA, CDR2 YSYEKL. The CDR3 nucleotides read TGCGCCAGCAGCCAGAGGACAGGGGACACTTTTCCTCTCTATGGCTACACCTTC. Encoded protein: CASSQRTGDTFPLYGYTF.

J is TRBJ2-2 and V is TRBV7-9, with 7 bases lining up with TRBD1. Unmatched junction bases numbered 2, after V lost 3 bases and J lost 4 bases. Germline CDR1 reads SEHNR; CDR2 reads FQNEAQ (reference sequence). The CDR3 covers 14 residues. CDR3 nucleotide sequence: TGTGCCAGCAGCTTTGGACAGGCCACCGGGGAGCTGTTTTTT. Translated: CASSFGQATGELFF. Full variable domain (rest looked up from reference TRBV7-9 and TRBJ2-2): DTGVSQNPRHKITKRGQNVTFRCDPISEHNRLYWYRQTLGQGPEFLTYFQNEAQLEKSRLLSDRFSAERPKGSFSTLEIQRTEQGDSAMYLCASSFGQATGELFFGEGSRLTVL.

The V gene is TRBV6-5, the J gene TRBJ2-7; possibly TRBD2 for D (6 bases). Trimming took off 5 bases at V and 4 bases at J, with 15 bases between the two ends. This CDR3 is 14 amino acids long. The germline gives CDR1 MNHEY, CDR2 SVGAGI. CDR3 sequence: CASSRRGQEYEQYF. The CDR3 DNA is TGTGCCAGCAGTAGGCGGGGTCAGGAGTACGAGCAGTACTTC.

This sequence joins TRBV7-9 and TRBJ2-1; TRBD1 aligns across 11 bases. The CDR3 covers 15 residues. Looked up from germline, CDR1 is SEHNR and CDR2 is FQNEAQ (reference sequence). Germline trimming cut 5 bases from V and 6 bases from J; bases unmatched to any gene: 6. CDR3 sequence: CASSPGTGGRNEQFF. The CDR3 DNA follows: TGTGCCAGCAGCCCCGGGACAGGGGGTCGCAATGAGCAGTTCTTC.